This entry describes one TCR beta chain. The record originates from a study of blood T cell repertoires in COVID-19. Study details: The cDNA or gDNA used as material had been derived from T cells, B-cell-depleted T cells, or PBMCs.

Original data processing: Estimated nucleated cell counts came from reference gene primer amplification. Using immunoSEQ multiplex PCR, the repertoire was profiled, and TCRdb retains in-frame clones only, with some absent. That table furnishes V, J and clone size, whereas the DNA furnished D and trimming. The profile shows approximately 200,000 clones, around 84% of them singletons. The CDR3 sequence is 15 residues long. V was cut by 5 bases and J by 0 bases, with 16 bases left in between. The germline CDR1 and CDR2 sequences are SQVTM and ANQGSEA. Adults between about 18 and 89 years of age took part from about 24 US areas. Clinical history reported by participants formed the basis on which cohorts were assigned.

Sequencing used PBMCs or T cells enriched from blood (not recorded which). This sequence originates from a woman between 40 and 50 years old with acute COVID-19. The chain uses TRBV29-1 and TRBJ1-2, with a tentative D call TRBD1 (5 bases). The CDR3 nucleotides read TGCAGCGTTCCGATCGGGGACTCAGCTAACTATGGCTACACCTTC. This gives the protein CSVPIGDSANYGYTF.